The 27 T cell receptor beta chains below were found in one sample sequenced in a study of T cell responses to AZD1222 COVID-19 vaccine (dated by TCRdb to the early 2020s). The sample's time point, from its label and the paper: baseline before first vaccination. Libraries were prepared through the immunoSEQ multiplex PCR assay. This immuneACCESS table, as held by TCRdb, lists in-frame sequences with V and J called but not all clones. Of the missing ones, under half trace to an unresolved V gene in checked studies; the others have no known cause. This sample holds about 120,000 clones; approximately 85% were observed only once. 9% to 9.5% of the sample rests with the top ten. This specimen consisted of peripheral blood, obtained on day 0 of AZD1222 vaccination. Receptor source: an adult in good health.

J is TRBJ2-2 and V is TRBV7-8, with 8 bases lining up with TRBD1. CDR3 size: 14 residues. Germline CDR1 reads SGHVS; CDR2 reads FQNEAQ. The junction had 6 bases not matched to a gene; V was cut back by 11 bases and J by 1 base. Here the CDR3 DNA reads TGTGCCGGGAAGACAGGGGTGAACACCGGGGAGCTGTTTTTT. Encoded protein: CAGKTGVNTGELFF.

On this clone: A junction boundary mismatches the germline segment, possibly from a read error. The chain is built from TRBV6-5 and TRBJ2-2; no definite D call. Germline V gives CDR1 MNHEY, CDR2 SVGAGI. The CDR3 covers 15 residues. Written as DNA, the CDR3 is TGTGCCAGCAGTAACTCTGGAGCGAACACCGGGGAGCTGTTTTTT. This gives the protein CASSNSGANTGELFF.

The chain employs TRBV9 and TRBJ2-7; D perhaps matches TRBD2 (6 bases). V was cut by 4 bases and J by 2 bases, with 19 bases left in between. CDR1 SGDLS and CDR2 YYNGEE come from the germline V gene. CDR3 length: 16 residues. The CDR3 reads CASSRRVVAIPYEQYF. The CDR3 nucleotides are TGTGCCAGCAGCCGGAGGGTCGTCGCGATCCCCTACGAGCAGTACTTC.

The chain joins TRBV19 to TRBJ2-6, with D unclear. The length of the CDR3 is 16 residues. Trimming shortened V by 7 bases and J by 0 bases, and 13 bases separated the two germline ends. Germline CDR1 and CDR2: LNHDA and SQIVND (reference sequence). CDR3 loop: CASTLDGLSGANVLTF. CDR3 sequence (DNA): TGTGCCAGTACCCTCGACGGGCTCTCTGGGGCCAACGTCCTGACTTTC. The whole variable domain, remainder taken from reference TRBV19 and TRBJ2-6, is DGGITQSPKYLFRKEGQNVTLSCEQNLNHDAMYWYRQDPGQGLRLIYYSQIVNDFQKGDIAEGYSVSREKKESFPLTVTSAQKNPTAFYLCASTLDGLSGANVLTFGAGSRLTVL.

A single count supports this clone. J is TRBJ1-6 and V is TRBV28; 8 bases are shared with TRBD1. V lost 6 bases and J lost 10; bases outside the gene matches: 8. The germline gives CDR1 MDHEN, CDR2 SYDVKM. The CDR3 loop spans 14 amino acids. The CDR3 DNA follows: TGTGCCAGCAGCCCTACAGGGGGGTACTCACCCCTCCACTTT. Translated: CASSPTGGYSPLHF.

V gene TRBV2 combines with J gene TRBJ1-4; 9 bases align to TRBD1. Losses at the gene ends were 4 bases for V and 6 bases for J; bases not matched to a gene: 0. CDR1 is SNHLY and CDR2 is FYNNEI in the germline V gene. The CDR3 is made up of 13 amino acids. The chain's CDR3 is CASSGDRDEKLFF. CDR3 coding DNA: TGTGCCAGCAGTGGGGACAGGGATGAAAAACTGTTTTTT.

The V call is TRBV5-1, the J call TRBJ2-5; D is possibly TRBD1 or TRBD2 (6 bases each). V lost 4 bases and J 1 base, leaving 14 bases between the germline ends. CDR1 and CDR2 from the germline V gene are SGHRS and YFSETQ. The CDR3 is 15 amino acids. The DNA for the CDR3 is TGCGCCAGCAGCCCAAACAGGGAGGTCCAAGAGACCCAGTACTTC. Its protein product is CASSPNREVQETQYF.

The rearrangement joins TRBV27 to TRBJ1-2; TRBD1 matches at 8 bases. V was clipped by 1 base and J by 4 bases; unmatched bases: 11. This CDR3 spans 17 amino acids. In germline, CDR1 is MNHEY, CDR2 SMNVEV (reference sequence). CDR3 DNA sequence: TGTGCCAGCAGTTTATATCAGGGGGCTGAGTCTACCTATGGCTACACCTTC. Its translation: CASSLYQGAESTYGYTF.

The chain is built from TRBV7-9 and TRBJ2-3; D is unresolved. The CDR3 contains 13 residues. Germline lookup yields CDR1 SEHNR and CDR2 FQNEAQ (reference sequence). Trimming left V 2 bases short and J 1 base short, with 4 bases between. The CDR3: CASSLQGTDTQYF. CDR3 DNA sequence: TGTGCCAGCAGCTTACAAGGCACAGATACGCAGTATTTT.

The gene calls are TRBV27 and TRBJ1-5; 8 nucleotides align to TRBD1. Germline lookup yields CDR1 MNHEY and CDR2 SMNVEV (reference sequence). The CDR3 sequence is 15 residues long. The V and J ends lost 8 bases and 2 bases, in that order; junction bases with no gene match: 8. The CDR3 coding sequence is TGTGCCAGCCGCAAGACAGGGGTCGGCAATCAGCCCCAGCATTTT. Translation gives CASRKTGVGNQPQHF.

The chain is built from TRBV7-9 and TRBJ1-2; no clear D. Trimming took off 5 bases at V and 8 bases at J, with 21 bases between the two ends. The CDR3 has 15 amino acids. Germline-derived CDR1 and CDR2 are SEHNR and FQNEAQ (reference sequence). The CDR3 spells CASSLVSDPPWGYTF. Written as DNA, the CDR3 is TGTGCCAGCAGCCTGGTCAGTGATCCCCCCTGGGGCTACACCTTC.

The V call is TRBV6-5, the J call TRBJ1-2, with D possibly matching TRBD1 (6 bases). This CDR3 is built from 16 residues. V was pared by 3 bases and J by 3 bases, with 17 bases between. Germline-derived CDR1 and CDR2 are MNHEY and SVGAGI. The CDR3 spells CASSYRGEDDDYGYTF. The CDR3 DNA follows: TGTGCCAGCAGTTATAGGGGGGAGGATGATGACTATGGCTACACCTTC.

The rearrangement links TRBV19 to TRBJ2-2, with 9 bases identical to TRBD1. The CDR3 spans 13 residues. The V segment lost 4 bases and the J segment 6 bases; nucleotides outside the gene matches: 0. Germline CDR1 is LNHDA and CDR2 is SQIVND (reference sequence). The CDR3 spells CASSRQGAGELFF. The CDR3 DNA sequence: TGTGCCAGTAGTAGACAGGGGGCCGGGGAGCTGTTTTTT.

This clone was seen a single time. The J gene is TRBJ1-5, the V gene TRBV29-1, with D perhaps matching TRBD1 (5 bases). The CDR3 is made up of 12 amino acids. The V end was cut by 4 bases, the J end by 12 bases, with 16 bases between. The V gene's germline CDR1 is SQVTM and CDR2 ANQGSEA. The chain's CDR3 is CSVGWDVGVQHF. In nucleotides, the CDR3 is TGCAGCGTTGGGTGGGACGTAGGGGTCCAGCATTTT.

The chain combines TRBV7-8 with TRBJ1-4, with unresolved D. The CDR3 runs 14 residues. V lost 7 bases and J lost 4, with 13 bases in between. Looked up from germline, CDR1 is SGHVS and CDR2 is FQNEAQ. The CDR3 is CASTVDHYNEKLFF. The CDR3 nucleotides are TGTGCCAGCACCGTAGACCACTATAATGAAAAACTGTTTTTT.

This rearrangement joins TRBV20-1 to TRBJ2-1, with D possibly being TRBD2 (6 bases). This CDR3 is built from 15 residues. Trimming pared 3 bases from V and 4 bases from J, leaving 16 bases between. In germline, CDR1 is DFQATT, CDR2 SNEGSKA (reference sequence). CDR3 residues: CSASGVGLTYNEQFF. The DNA for the CDR3 is TGCAGTGCTAGTGGAGTGGGACTCACATACAATGAGCAGTTCTTC.

The CDR3 DNA is TGTGCCAGCAGCCAAGGGGACCATAATGAAAAACTGTTTTTT. As protein: CASSQGDHNEKLFF. J is TRBJ1-4 and V is TRBV3-1 (or the pseudogene TRBV3-2); weak D call: TRBD1 (5 bases). From germline, CDR1 is LGHDT and CDR2 YNNKEL (reference sequence). V shed 1 base and J shed 4 bases, with 7 bases lying between them. CDR3 length equals 14 residues.

The V call is TRBV7-2, the J call TRBJ2-3; D gene unclear. Trimming removed 6 bases from V and 2 bases from J, with 9 bases in between. Germline V gene sequence: CDR1 SGHTA, CDR2 FQGNSA. There are 13 residues in the CDR3. This chain's CDR3 is CASRLPPTDTQYF. CDR3 in DNA: TGTGCCAGCAGATTACCTCCCACAGATACGCAGTATTTT.

A note on this clone: The junction differs from germline at one of its ends, possibly a read error. The chain couples TRBV11-2 to TRBJ1-6; 7 nucleotides align to TRBD1. The CDR3 is 16 residues long. The V gene's germline CDR1 is SGHAT and CDR2 FQNNGV. DNA for the CDR3: TGTGCCAGCAGCTTAGTAAGGACAGGAGGGAATTCACCTCTCCACTTT. It yields the protein CASSLVRTGGNSPLHF.

The chain recombines TRBV11-2 with TRBJ2-3; 7 nucleotides agree with TRBD1. Trimming took 5 bases from V and 2 from J; bases not matched to a gene: 13. Germline lookup yields CDR1 SGHAT and CDR2 FQNNGV. The CDR3 length is 17 residues. The CDR3 coding sequence is TGTGCCAGCAGCCGTCACGTCGGGACAGATTACACAGATACGCAGTATTTT. Amino acid sequence: CASSRHVGTDYTDTQYF.

The rearrangement links TRBV6-1 to TRBJ1-2, with 7 bases aligning to TRBD1. J gave up 5 bases and V 3 bases, and 3 bases lay outside the gene matches. This CDR3 comprises 13 residues. Germline CDR1 MNHNS, CDR2 SASEGT. The chain's CDR3 is CASSETGNYGYTF. Here the CDR3 DNA reads TGTGCCAGCAGTGAGACAGGGAATTATGGCTACACCTTC.

This chain connects TRBV9 to TRBJ1-6; perhaps TRBD1 as D (5 bases). Trimming pared 4 bases from V and 7 bases from J, leaving 9 bases between. This CDR3 spans 13 amino acids. The germline gives CDR1 SGDLS, CDR2 YYNGEE. The CDR3 DNA reads as TGTGCCAGCAGCTTGCAGGGAAATTCACCCCTCCACTTT. Its protein is CASSLQGNSPLHF.

This clone was seen just once. V gene TRBV6-5 combines with J gene TRBJ2-1, with 10 bases lining up with TRBD2. V dropped 8 bases and J dropped 7; count of bases not matched to a gene: 2. The CDR3 length is 12 residues. Per germline, CDR1 MNHEY and CDR2 SVGAGI. DNA for the CDR3: TGTGCCAGCTTGACTAGCGGGAATGAGCAGTTCTTC. It yields the protein CASLTSGNEQFF.

The genes are TRBV5-1 and TRBJ2-7; 11 bases agree with TRBD2. Germline V gene lookup returns CDR1 SGHRS and CDR2 YFSETQ. The CDR3 has 16 amino acids. With 4 bases clipped from V and 0 bases from J, the junction kept 6 bases outside the gene matches. CDR3: CASSPMTSGNSYEQYF. In DNA, the CDR3 is TGCGCCAGCAGCCCGATGACTAGCGGGAACTCCTACGAGCAGTACTTC.

The gene calls are TRBV10-3 and TRBJ2-5, with D possibly being TRBD1 (5 bases). The CDR3 has 13 residues. Trimming removed 6 bases at V and 2 bases at J, with 10 bases between. In germline, CDR1 is ENHRY, CDR2 SYGVKD. The CDR3 protein is CAIRQEPQETQYF. In DNA form, the CDR3 reads TGTGCCATCAGACAGGAACCTCAAGAGACCCAGTACTTC.

V is TRBV7-9 and J is TRBJ1-1; TRBD1 might be the D (6 bases). The V end lost 8 bases, the J end lost 5 bases, and 15 bases lay between the germline ends. The CDR3 has 13 amino acids. Germline CDR1 is SEHNR and CDR2 is FQNEAQ (reference sequence). CDR3 nucleotides: TGTGCCAGCCGCCCCCCCGGGACAACTGAAGCTTTCTTT. Translated, it gives CASRPPGTTEAFF.

The chain has TRBV19 and TRBJ2-7; 10 positions agree with TRBD2. The CDR3 has 16 amino acids. Germline V CDR1 and CDR2: LNHDA, SQIVND (reference sequence). Germline trimming cut 6 bases from V and 0 bases from J; bases unmatched to any gene: 8. CDR3 residues: CASRPSGGDPSYEQYF. DNA of the CDR3: TGTGCCAGTAGGCCGAGCGGGGGGGATCCCTCCTACGAGCAGTACTTC.